Here is one T cell receptor beta chain with its context. In germline, CDR1 is SGHDT, CDR2 YYEEEE. CDR3 size: 14 residues. V gave up 0 bases and J gave up 4 bases, with 8 bases separating them. This sample stems from a study of T-cell reconstitution after alpha-beta-depleted transplantation in children. As it was prepared, the TCRbeta library received unique molecular identifiers. Each CDR3 protein is one row after TCRdb ran MiXCR on the PCR reads. The table records around 530,000 distinct CDR3 sequences, approximately 32% of them present only once. The specimen was PBMCs from the stem cell graft donor, collected from the stem cell graft. The TCR comes from a human donor who donated a stem cell graft to a child with aplastic anemia. The chain carries TRBV5-6 and TRBJ1-3; D is perhaps TRBD1 (5 bases). The CDR3 loop is CASSLAGIGNTIYF. CDR3 sequence (DNA): TGTGCCAGCAGCTTGGCAGGGATCGGAAACACCATATATTTT.